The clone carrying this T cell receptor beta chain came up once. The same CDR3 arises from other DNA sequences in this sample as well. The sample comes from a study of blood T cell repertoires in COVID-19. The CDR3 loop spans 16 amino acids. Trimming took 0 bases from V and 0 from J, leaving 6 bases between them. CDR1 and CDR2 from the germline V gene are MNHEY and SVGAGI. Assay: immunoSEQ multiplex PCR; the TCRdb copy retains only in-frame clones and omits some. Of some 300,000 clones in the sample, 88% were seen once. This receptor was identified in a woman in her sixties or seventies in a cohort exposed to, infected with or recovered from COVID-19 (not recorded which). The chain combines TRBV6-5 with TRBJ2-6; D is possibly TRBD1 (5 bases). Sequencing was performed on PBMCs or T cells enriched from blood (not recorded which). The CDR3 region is CASSYSDSSGANVLTF. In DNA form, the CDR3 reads TGTGCCAGCAGTTACTCCGACAGCTCTGGGGCCAACGTCCTGACTTTC.